The 26 T cell receptor beta chains below all came from one sample that was sequenced in a study of blood T cell repertoires in COVID-19 (dated by TCRdb to about 2020). The library came from the immunoSEQ multiplex PCR assay. TCRdb mirrors the immuneACCESS table, restricted to in-frame sequences. Some clones are absent from its copies; in checked studies, under half trace to an unresolved V gene, and the reason for the others is unknown. Within this sample are approximately 63,000 clones, with 75% to 80% of them counted one time only. The ten largest make up about 50% of the sample. Sequencing was done on a sample of peripheral blood. Receptors were obtained from a woman at least 80 years old with acute or convalescent COVID-19.

The chain is built from TRBV6-2 or TRBV6-3 and TRBJ1-5; 8 nucleotides align to TRBD1. The V and J ends lost 5 bases and 3 bases, in that order; junction bases with no gene match: 9. This CDR3 comprises 16 residues. Germline CDR1 is MNHEY and CDR2 is SVGEGT. CDR3 amino acids: CASSDQTGAPNQPQHF. DNA for the CDR3: TGTGCCAGCAGTGACCAGACAGGGGCCCCCAATCAGCCCCAGCATTTT.

The J gene is TRBJ1-2, the V gene TRBV5-1; D is uncertain. Germline V gene sequence: CDR1 SGHRS, CDR2 YFSETQ. This CDR3 has 13 residues. Trimming removed 0 bases from V and 3 bases from J, with 6 bases in between. Here the CDR3 DNA reads TGCGCCAGCAGCTTGGACTCCTACTATGGCTACACCTTC. This translates into CASSLDSYYGYTF.

The chain joins TRBV30 to TRBJ1-2, with D unresolved. The CDR3 has 14 residues. The V end was cut by 2 bases, the J end by 2 bases, with 12 bases between. Germline V gene sequence: CDR1 GTSNPN, CDR2 SVGIG (reference sequence). CDR3 coding DNA: TGTGCCTGGAGTACAAACATTCCGAACTATGGCTACACCTTC. Translation: CAWSTNIPNYGYTF. Combining the CDR3 with reference TRBV30 and TRBJ1-2 gives the whole variable domain SQTIHQWPATLVQPVGSPLSLECTVEGTSNPNLYWYRQAAGRGLQLLFYSVGIGQISSEVPQNLSASRPQDRQFILSSKKLLLSDSGFYLCAWSTNIPNYGYTFGSGTRLTVV.

In its sample, this clone was seen a few times. The gene calls are TRBV10-2 and TRBJ1-5, with D perhaps matching TRBD1 (5 bases). Germline V gives CDR1 WSHSY, CDR2 SAAADI. There are 12 residues in the CDR3. V gave up 8 bases and J gave up 6 bases, with 11 bases separating them. The CDR3 reads CASATGGQPQHF. The CDR3 DNA reads TGCGCCAGCGCAACAGGTGGTCAGCCCCAGCATTTT.

This clone was counted a single time. The rearrangement links TRBV7-3 to TRBJ2-1; 9 bases are shared with TRBD2. V shed 3 bases, J shed 4 bases, and the junction held 1 base outside the gene matches. CDR1 is SGHTA and CDR2 is FQGTGA in the germline V gene. CDR3 size: 14 residues. The CDR3 DNA follows: TGTGCCAGCAGCTTCCTAGCGGGATACAATGAGCAGTTCTTC. Amino acids: CASSFLAGYNEQFF. Based on the CDR3 plus reference TRBV7-3 and TRBJ2-1, the full variable domain is GAGVSQTPSNKVTEKGKYVELRCDPISGHTALYWYRQSLGQGPEFLIYFQGTGAADDSGLPNDRFFAVRPEGSVSTLKIQRTERGDSAVYLCASSFLAGYNEQFFGPGTRLTVL.

The chain combines TRBV6-5 with TRBJ2-5, with D possibly TRBD1 on 5 matching bases. The germline gives CDR1 MNHEY, CDR2 SVGAGI. V lost 8 bases and J lost 2, with 12 bases in between. The CDR3 runs 13 residues. The CDR3 loop reads CASGRQGQETQYF. CDR3 coding DNA: TGTGCCAGCGGTAGGCAGGGACAAGAGACCCAGTACTTC.

The table lists this clone with a few counts. The chain links TRBV19 to TRBJ2-4; TRBD2 might be the D (6 bases). The germline CDR1 and CDR2 sequences are LNHDA and SQIVND (reference sequence). V was cut by 3 bases and J by 0 bases, with 12 bases left in between. There are 16 residues in the CDR3. This CDR3 reads CASSISKEGAKNIQYF. DNA for the CDR3: TGTGCCAGTAGTATTTCTAAGGAGGGAGCCAAAAACATTCAGTACTTC. Supplemented by reference TRBV19 and TRBJ2-4, the full variable domain reads DGGITQSPKYLFRKEGQNVTLSCEQNLNHDAMYWYRQDPGQGLRLIYYSQIVNDFQKGDIAEGYSVSREKKESFPLTVTSAQKNPTAFYLCASSISKEGAKNIQYFGAGTRLSVL.

The rearrangement links TRBV21-1 to TRBJ1-6. TRBV21-1 is a documented pseudogene. The CDR3 contains 12 residues. CDR3: CASSKRPGPLHF. CDR3 DNA sequence: TGTGCCAGCAGCAAAAGGCCCGGGCCCCTCCACTTT.

V and J are TRBV29-1 and TRBJ2-1; 11 nucleotides align to TRBD2. The germline V gene encodes CDR1 SQVTM and CDR2 ANQGSEA. This CDR3 spans 15 amino acids. J was trimmed by 8 bases and V by 6 bases; bases with no gene match: 12. Here the CDR3 DNA reads TGCAGCGTCCTTAGCGGGAGGGGGCTTGGGGATGAGCAGTTCTTC. Translating it yields CSVLSGRGLGDEQFF.

V gene TRBV7-2 combines with J gene TRBJ1-5, with D maybe TRBD1 (5 bases). V lost 5 bases and J 7 bases, leaving 21 bases between the germline ends. Germline CDR1 SGHTA, CDR2 FQGNSA. This CDR3 comprises 16 residues. This CDR3 reads CASSAPGLSPSQPQHF. For the CDR3, the DNA is TGTGCCAGCAGCGCCCCGGGACTAAGCCCGTCCCAGCCCCAGCATTTT.

V usage is TRBV28 and J usage is TRBJ1-5; D is undetermined. V lost 3 bases to trimming and J lost 6 bases, with 15 bases between them. Germline V gene lookup returns CDR1 MDHEN and CDR2 SYDVKM. The CDR3 runs to 15 residues. The CDR3 loop is CASSFRVHPTQPQHF. The CDR3 DNA is TGTGCCAGCAGTTTCCGGGTTCATCCGACTCAGCCCCAGCATTTT.

This rearrangement joins TRBV2 to TRBJ2-1, with 7 bases matching TRBD2. Germline CDR1 is SNHLY and CDR2 is FYNNEI. This CDR3 contains 15 residues. The junction had 8 bases not matched to a gene; V was cut back by 7 bases and J by 2 bases. The CDR3 is CASKWEGAAYNEQFF. The CDR3, as DNA: TGTGCCAGCAAATGGGAGGGCGCGGCCTACAATGAGCAGTTCTTC.

The chain uses TRBV5-1 and TRBJ2-4, with TRBD2 as a possible D gene (6 bases). The CDR3 sequence is 14 residues long. Trimming took off 3 bases at V and 8 bases at J, with 15 bases between the two ends. Germline CDR1 reads SGHRS; CDR2 reads YFSETQ. Here the CDR3 DNA reads TGCGCCAGCAGCTCAGGACACTCGGGGGACATTCAGTACTTC. As protein: CASSSGHSGDIQYF. The full variable domain, its missing parts supplied by reference TRBV5-1 and TRBJ2-4, is KAGVTQTPRYLIKTRGQQVTLSCSPISGHRSVSWYQQTPGQGLQFLFEYFSETQRNKGNFPGRFSGRQFSNSRSEMNVSTLELGDSALYLCASSSGHSGDIQYFGAGTRLSVL.

The chain has TRBV18 and TRBJ1-1; TRBD1 matches 7 bases. The J segment lost 8 bases and the V segment lost 9 bases, leaving 9 bases of the junction unmatched. Germline V lookup: CDR1 KGHSH, CDR2 LQKENI. The CDR3 is 12 residues long. The DNA of the CDR3 is TGTGCCAGTCAAACGTCGGACAGGGAAGCTTTCTTT. Translated: CASQTSDREAFF.

This chain links TRBV7-2 with TRBJ2-7, with 11 bases aligning to TRBD2. This CDR3 comprises 16 residues. With V trimmed by 7 bases and J by 2 bases, 10 bases remained unmatched. The germline CDR1 and CDR2 sequences are SGHTA and FQGNSA. CDR3 DNA: TGTGCCAGCACCCTAGACCTAGCGGGAGGTGCCTACGAGCAGTACTTC. Translated, it gives CASTLDLAGGAYEQYF.

The V call is TRBV5-5, the J call TRBJ2-7, with TRBD1 matching over 9 bases. This CDR3 spans 15 amino acids. J lost 4 bases, V lost 1 base, and 6 bases had no gene match. CDR1 SGHKS and CDR2 YYEKEE come from the germline V gene (reference sequence). CDR3 residues: CASSLRGTGSYEQYF. The CDR3 nucleotides are TGTGCCAGCAGCTTGAGAGGGACAGGGTCGTACGAGCAGTACTTC.

At least ten counts were recorded for this clone. The chain joins TRBV6-5 to TRBJ1-2; perhaps TRBD1 as D (6 bases). Germline V gene sequence: CDR1 MNHEY, CDR2 SVGAGI. The V end was cut by 6 bases, the J end by 5 bases, with 16 bases between. CDR3 length equals 14 residues. CDR3 coding DNA: TGTGCCAGCAGAACCGGGACAAGGATATATGGCTACACCTTC. Its translation is CASRTGTRIYGYTF.

V and J are TRBV7-2 and TRBJ2-4, with D possibly matching TRBD2 (6 bases). V was cut by 2 bases and J by 3 bases, with 14 bases left in between. This CDR3 contains 16 residues. The germline gives CDR1 SGHTA, CDR2 FQGNSA. CDR3 sequence reads: CASSLSGADHKNIQYF. The CDR3 nucleotides are TGTGCCAGCAGCTTATCGGGAGCAGACCACAAAAACATTCAGTACTTC.

This chain joins TRBV11-2 and TRBJ1-3, with 7 nucleotides matching TRBD1. CDR3 length: 16 amino acids. The trim removed 3 bases at V and 3 bases at J, leaving 8 bases unmatched. Germline values: CDR1 SGHAT, CDR2 FQNNGV. The CDR3 here is CASSFEGGAGGNTIYF. CDR3 coding DNA: TGTGCCAGCAGCTTCGAAGGGGGCGCGGGTGGAAACACCATATATTTT.

This chain links TRBV5-1 with TRBJ2-7; 13 positions agree with TRBD2. CDR3 length: 16 amino acids. CDR1 is SGHRS, CDR2 YFSETQ, per germline. The V segment lost 4 bases and the J segment 4 bases; nucleotides outside the gene matches: 8. DNA of the CDR3: TGCGCCAGCAGCCCGGGACCGGGACTAGCGGGATACGAGCAGTACTTC. This translates into CASSPGPGLAGYEQYF.

V usage is TRBV6-1 and J usage is TRBJ1-1; D remains unclear. This CDR3 contains 15 residues. The V end lost 0 bases, the J end lost 4 bases, and 12 bases lay between the germline ends. CDR1 is MNHNS, CDR2 SASEGT, per germline. CDR3 amino acids: CASSEALVVITEAFF. The DNA for the CDR3 is TGTGCCAGCAGTGAAGCGTTAGTAGTTATCACTGAAGCTTTCTTT.

This rearrangement joins TRBV4-2 to TRBJ1-1; D unresolved. The CDR3 consists of 14 residues. Germline V CDR1 and CDR2: LGHNA, YNFKEQ. Between the trimmed V and J ends, which lost 4 bases and 1 base, there was a span of 10 bases. DNA for the CDR3: TGTGCCAGCAGCCTCAGAGAGGGGAACACTGAAGCTTTCTTT. It codes for CASSLREGNTEAFF.

V usage is TRBV6-5 and J usage is TRBJ1-3; 10 nucleotides align to TRBD1. The CDR3 extends over 14 amino acids. Germline V gene lookup returns CDR1 MNHEY and CDR2 SVGAGI. V was pared by 4 bases and J by 6 bases, with 3 bases of the junction left unmatched. As DNA, the CDR3 is TGTGCCAGCAGTTGGGACAGGGGAGAAAACACCATATATTTT. Protein product: CASSWDRGENTIYF.

The V and J genes are TRBV7-9 and TRBJ1-5; 12 nucleotides match TRBD1. Germline lookup yields CDR1 SEHNR and CDR2 FQNEAQ (reference sequence). J was trimmed by 0 bases and V by 4 bases; bases with no gene match: 7. This CDR3 comprises 18 residues. The CDR3 spells CASSSGTGGSDSNQPQHF. The CDR3, as DNA: TGTGCCAGCAGCTCCGGGACAGGGGGCTCGGATAGCAATCAGCCCCAGCATTTT.

This clone was picked up a small number of times. The rearrangement links TRBV11-3 to TRBJ1-1, with D unclear. The CDR3 consists of 13 residues. Germline CDR1 reads SGHNT; CDR2 reads YENEEA. V dropped 7 bases and J dropped 4 bases, with 13 bases sitting between them. For the CDR3, the DNA is TGTGCCAGCAAAGGATATTCGGGCACTGAAGCTTTCTTT. It yields the protein CASKGYSGTEAFF. Variable domain in full (rest from reference TRBV11-3 and TRBJ1-1): EAGVVQSPRYKIIEKKQPVAFWCNPISGHNTLYWYLQNLGQGPELLIRYENEEAVDDSQLPKDRFSAERLKGVDSTLKIQPAELGDSAVYLCASKGYSGTEAFFGQGTRLTVV.

The chain employs TRBV18 and TRBJ2-7; TRBD2 matches 15 bases. This CDR3 has 17 residues. Trimming took 3 bases from V and 4 from J; bases not matched to a gene: 7. The germline V gene has CDR1 KGHSH and CDR2 LQKENI. The CDR3 nucleotides are TGTGCCAGCTCACCGCAAACCGGGACTAGCGGGAGGTACGAGCAGTACTTC. Its translation: CASSPQTGTSGRYEQYF. Drawing the rest from reference TRBV18 and TRBJ2-7, the complete variable domain is NAGVMQNPRHLVRRRGQEARLRCSPMKGHSHVYWYRQLPEEGLKFMVYLQKENIIDESGMPKERFSAEFPKEGPSILRIQQVVRGDSAAYFCASSPQTGTSGRYEQYFGPGTRLTVT.